This is a list of T cell receptor beta chains from one sample in a study of blood T cell repertoires in COVID-19. Produced via immunoSEQ multiplex PCR; TCRdb's table is partial and in-frame only. The table includes about 300,000 clones, 86% detected once. The source material was PBMCs or T cells enriched from blood (not recorded which). The receptors were gathered from a man aged 25 to 45 who had recovered from COVID-19. CDR3s include the opening cysteine and the closing phenylalanine or tryptophan. Fields, in order: CDR3 DNA, CDR3 protein, clone size, J gene, V gene, D gene. A D gene is named only where the DNA matches it firmly. Clone size is stated in some rows and not others, as once, few, many or a class when expanded.

TGTGCCAGCAGCCACGACGGGACAAGGTGGAAGACCCAGTACTTC CASSHDGTRWKTQYF . TRBJ2-5 TRBV27 .
TGTGCCAGCAGTTACCCTACAGGGGAAGTCGACACTGAAGCTTTCTTT CASSYPTGEVDTEAFF once TRBJ1-1 TRBV6-2/TRBV6-3 TRBD1
TGTGCCAGCAGCTCACCGAGTGGGCATATCTCTGGAAACACCATATATTTT CASSSPSGHISGNTIYF . TRBJ1-3 TRBV5-4 .
TGTGCCAGCAAGACAGGGGGTGGAAACACCATATATTTT CASKTGGGNTIYF . TRBJ1-3 TRBV27 TRBD1
TGTGCCAGCAGCTTCCCCCGGGAGGGGAGCACAGATACGCAGTATTTT CASSFPREGSTDTQYF . TRBJ2-3 TRBV7-9 TRBD2
TGTGCCAGCAGTGAAAGGGGCGGGGCCAGCTCCTACGAGCAGTACTTC CASSERGGASSYEQYF . TRBJ2-7 TRBV6-1 .
TGTGCCAGCTCACCACTGGGGACTAGCGGGAGGAGGCAAGAGACCCAGTACTTC CASSPLGTSGRRQETQYF few TRBJ2-5 TRBV18 TRBD2
TGTGCCAGCAGCCAAGGGCAGGGGGCACCATTGTGGTACGAGCAGTACTTC CASSQGQGAPLWYEQYF . TRBJ2-7 TRBV3-1/TRBV3-2 TRBD1
TGTGCCAGCAGCTTGGGTGGTGACTTAGCCAAAAACATTCAGTACTTC CASSLGGDLAKNIQYF few TRBJ2-4 TRBV5-4 .
TGTGCCAGCAGCCAAATTAGCCTACAGGACTATGGCTACACCTTC CASSQISLQDYGYTF . TRBJ1-2 TRBV5-4 .
TGTGCCACCCAGGGAGCTTTCTTT CATQGAFF few TRBJ1-1 TRBV12-3/TRBV12-4 .
TGTGCCAGCAGCTACCCCCAGGGGAGGGAGAACACTGAAGCTTTCTTT CASSYPQGRENTEAFF . TRBJ1-1 TRBV7-9 .
TGTGCCAGCAGCTTAGGTCCGAGACAGGGGAACTATGGCTACACCTTC CASSLGPRQGNYGYTF . TRBJ1-2 TRBV5-6 TRBD1
TGTGCCAGCAGCTTGGCCGGGACAGAAGGCCTGACCCAGTACTTC CASSLAGTEGLTQYF . TRBJ2-5 TRBV5-4 TRBD1
TGTGCCAGCAGCTTAGGACAGGGGGGGTATCAGCCCCAGCATTTT CASSLGQGGYQPQHF . TRBJ1-5 TRBV7-2 TRBD1
TGCGCCAGCAGCTTGCCCGGGACAGGGATAGCCTACGAGCAGTACTTC CASSLPGTGIAYEQYF . TRBJ2-7 TRBV5-1 TRBD1
TGTGCCAGCAAAGGTTACAGGGAACAGCCCCAGCATTTT CASKGYREQPQHF . TRBJ1-5 TRBV2 .
TGTGCCAGCAGCCAAAGGCCGGGAATACCAAACGAGCAGTACTTC CASSQRPGIPNEQYF . TRBJ2-7 TRBV4-2 .
TGTGCCAGCAGCCCAAAACAGGGGGGGGTATGGGAGACCCAGTACTTC CASSPKQGGVWETQYF . TRBJ2-5 TRBV11-2 .
TGTGCCAGCAAACTGGGCCGGGGGACCTACGAGCAGTACTTC CASKLGRGTYEQYF . TRBJ2-7 TRBV11-3 .
TGTGCTAGCAGCTTAGGGACAGGGACTAAGAGGTCCTACGAGCAGTACTTC CASSLGTGTKRSYEQYF . TRBJ2-7 TRBV7-7 TRBD1
TGTGCCAGCAGTTACGGGTCAGGAACCTACGAGCAGTACTTC CASSYGSGTYEQYF . TRBJ2-7 TRBV6-5 .
TGCGCCAGCAGTTCTAGCGGGGGTAACAATGAGCAGTTCTTC CASSSSGGNNEQFF . TRBJ2-1 TRBV10-1 TRBD2
TGTGCCAGCACCCCTGGGAGTCAGCCCCAGCATTTT CASTPGSQPQHF . TRBJ1-5 TRBV12-3/TRBV12-4 .
TGCGCCAGCGACCGGGGGTCAGGGTCGAAGGATACGCAGTATTTT CASDRGSGSKDTQYF . TRBJ2-3 TRBV5-1 .
TGTGCCAGCAGCTTCAGGGGGCAGGATGAAAAACTGTTTTTT CASSFRGQDEKLFF . TRBJ1-4 TRBV7-9 TRBD1
TGTGCCAGCCGGGATTTCTACGAGCAGTACTTC CASRDFYEQYF . TRBJ2-7 TRBV28 .
TGTGCCAGTGAATACAGGGATGGGGCCAACGTCCTGACTTTC CASEYRDGANVLTF . TRBJ2-6 TRBV6-5 .
TGCGCCAGCAGCTTGTTACCCTGGGGCGAGACCCAGTACTTC CASSLLPWGETQYF . TRBJ2-5 TRBV5-1 .
TGTGCCAGCAGCAGATCCGGGACAGCAAATTCCGAAGCTAACTATGGCTACACCTTC CASSRSGTANSEANYGYTF . TRBJ1-2 TRBV3-1/TRBV3-2 TRBD1
TGTGCCACCAGTGAGGGACTAGCGTCGTCGATGTTCAACGGTGAGCAGTTCTTC CATSEGLASSMFNGEQFF . TRBJ2-1 TRBV24-1 TRBD2
TGTGCCAGCAGCAGCCCCGGGACTAGCGGGGGGGCCGGCGAGCAGTACTTC CASSSPGTSGGAGEQYF . TRBJ2-7 TRBV7-2 TRBD2
TGTGCCAGTAGTATCGGGGGGGCGGGGGTACAGCCCCAGCATTTT CASSIGGAGVQPQHF . TRBJ1-5 TRBV19 .
TGTGCCAGCAGCCAAGAAGTAGGCAATCAGCCCCAGCATTTT CASSQEVGNQPQHF . TRBJ1-5 TRBV4-2 .
TGTGCCAGCAGCCAGAGCGGGATTCAAGAGACCCAGTACTTC CASSQSGIQETQYF . TRBJ2-5 TRBV11-2 TRBD2
TGTGCCAGCAGCCGAGACAGGGCCCGGGGAGGCTACACCTTC CASSRDRARGGYTF few TRBJ1-2 TRBV5-5 TRBD1
TGTGCCAGCAGCCCTGGCAGGGGGTTCGACGAGCAGTACTTC CASSPGRGFDEQYF . TRBJ2-7 TRBV7-9 TRBD1
TGTGCCAGCAGCTTGGCCCGGGAAGAGCCGTATGGCTACACCTTC CASSLAREEPYGYTF . TRBJ1-2 TRBV5-4 .
TGTGCCAGCAGGCCTTGGGACAGGGATGGCTACACCTTC CASRPWDRDGYTF . TRBJ1-2 TRBV27 TRBD1
TGTGCCAGCAGCGGGGAGAAGGAGTACTTC CASSGEKEYF . TRBJ2-7 TRBV5-5 .
TGTGCCAGCGGCACCTGGGCTAGCGGGATTTACAATGAGCAGTTCTTC CASGTWASGIYNEQFF . TRBJ2-1 TRBV11-3 TRBD2
TGCGCCAGCAGCCTCAACACCGGGGAGCTGTTTTTT CASSLNTGELFF . TRBJ2-2 TRBV5-1 .
TGTGCCAGCAGTGAACTACCATACAATGAGCAGTTCTTC CASSELPYNEQFF . TRBJ2-1 TRBV6-1 .
TGTGCCAGCAGTTACTCGAGCAGGATCAACACTGAAGCTTTCTTT CASSYSSRINTEAFF . TRBJ1-1 TRBV6-2/TRBV6-3 .